These 32 T cell receptor beta chains were sequenced from one sample in a study of blood T cell repertoires in COVID-19. The assay was immunoSEQ multiplex PCR, and TCRdb's table has in-frame clones only and misses some. The repertoire holds 12,000 to 15,000 clones, about four fifths seen once, with around 13% in the top ten. What was sequenced was peripheral blood. These receptors were taken from a man in his sixties with acute or convalescent COVID-19.

V is TRBV6-5 and J is TRBJ1-5, with unresolved D. CDR1 and CDR2 from the germline V gene are MNHEY and SVGAGI. This CDR3 is built from 14 residues. Trimming removed 7 bases from V and 1 base from J, with 11 bases in between. The CDR3 reads CASTEGSSNQPQHF. The CDR3, as DNA: TGTGCCAGCACGGAGGGCTCAAGCAATCAGCCCCAGCATTTT.

The chain joins TRBV2 to TRBJ2-7, with 9 bases fitting TRBD1. Trimming at V came to 5 bases and at J to 6 bases, leaving 11 bases not matched to a gene. Germline-derived CDR1 and CDR2 are SNHLY and FYNNEI. This CDR3 is 15 amino acids long. The CDR3 is CASSLTGQGFREQYF. The CDR3 DNA follows: TGTGCCAGCAGTCTTACGGGACAGGGTTTCCGCGAGCAGTACTTC.

The gene calls are TRBV15 and TRBJ2-2; D is perhaps TRBD1 (6 bases). Germline CDR1 and CDR2: LNHNV and YYDKDF (reference sequence). The CDR3 is 15 residues long. V was pared by 0 bases and J by 4 bases, with 9 bases between. This CDR3 reads CATSRDGQPTGELFF. CDR3 DNA: TGTGCCACCAGCAGAGATGGACAGCCCACCGGGGAGCTGTTTTTT.

J is TRBJ1-1 and V is TRBV7-8, with D perhaps TRBD1 (5 bases). The length of the CDR3 is 14 residues. From germline, CDR1 is SGHVS and CDR2 FQNEAQ. V lost 5 bases to trimming and J lost 2 bases, with 12 bases between them. DNA for the CDR3: TGTGCCAGCAGCCCGGACAATCTCAACACTGAAGCTTTCTTT. Amino acids: CASSPDNLNTEAFF.

The rearrangement uses TRBV5-4 and TRBJ2-1, with D tentatively TRBD2 (6 bases). This CDR3 comprises 15 residues. The V gene lost 0 bases and the J gene lost 6 bases, with 13 bases spanning the gap. Germline-derived CDR1 and CDR2 are SGHNT and YYREEE (reference sequence). The CDR3 loop is CASSLVSGAFNEQFF. In DNA form, the CDR3 reads TGTGCCAGCAGCTTGGTTAGCGGCGCATTCAATGAGCAGTTCTTC.

The chain employs TRBV2 and TRBJ1-5; TRBD1 is a possible D gene (5 bases). This CDR3 spans 15 amino acids. The germline V gene has CDR1 SNHLY and CDR2 FYNNEI. V lost 2 bases, J lost 6 bases, and 14 bases lay in between. The CDR3: CASSERTTASQPQHF. Written as DNA, the CDR3 is TGTGCCAGCAGTGAAAGGACAACAGCAAGTCAGCCCCAGCATTTT.

This chain links TRBV5-1 with TRBJ1-5; D unresolved. The V gene lost 2 bases and the J gene lost 3 bases, with 6 bases spanning the gap. The CDR3 consists of 13 residues. CDR1 is SGHRS and CDR2 is YFSETQ in the germline V gene. CDR3 loop: CASSFGDNQPQHF. The CDR3 DNA is TGCGCCAGCAGCTTCGGAGACAATCAGCCCCAGCATTTT.

V is TRBV10-3 and J is TRBJ1-1, with D hard to call. V lost 11 bases and J 1 base, leaving 14 bases between the germline ends. The CDR3 is 13 residues long. Germline-derived CDR1 and CDR2 are ENHRY and SYGVKD. CDR3 DNA sequence: TGTGCCGTACAGACATACCAGAACACTGAAGCTTTCTTT. This gives the protein CAVQTYQNTEAFF.

The rearrangement links TRBV4-2 to TRBJ2-1, with D tentatively TRBD2 (6 bases). CDR3 length: 17 residues. Germline V gives CDR1 LGHNA, CDR2 YNFKEQ. Trimming cost V 4 bases and J 5 bases, with 21 bases left between them. In DNA, the CDR3 is TGTGCCAGCAGCCGCCCCTTATACGGGAGAACTCACAATGAGCAGTTCTTC. This sequence encodes CASSRPLYGRTHNEQFF.

This chain uses TRBV28 with TRBJ2-7; D not certain. The CDR3 is 13 residues long. V lost 2 bases and J lost 2, with 7 bases in between. From germline, CDR1 is MDHEN and CDR2 SYDVKM. For the CDR3, the DNA is TGTGCCAGCAGTTTACCAGGAACCTACGAGCAGTACTTC. This sequence encodes CASSLPGTYEQYF.

Only a few counts were recorded for this clone. The chain joins TRBV18 to TRBJ2-7, with 14 bases that match TRBD2. The CDR3 runs to 17 residues. J was trimmed by 4 bases and V by 3 bases; bases with no gene match: 8. From germline, CDR1 is KGHSH and CDR2 LQKENI. CDR3 region: CASSPSGTSGSLYEQYF. CDR3 in DNA: TGTGCCAGCTCACCTTCGGGGACTAGCGGGAGTTTGTACGAGCAGTACTTC. The variable domain in full, completed from reference TRBV18 and TRBJ2-7, reads NAGVMQNPRHLVRRRGQEARLRCSPMKGHSHVYWYRQLPEEGLKFMVYLQKENIIDESGMPKERFSAEFPKEGPSILRIQQVVRGDSAAYFCASSPSGTSGSLYEQYFGPGTRLTVT.

The chain links TRBV6-2 or TRBV6-3 to TRBJ1-5, with 10 bases lining up with TRBD1. V was clipped by 0 bases and J by 0 bases; unmatched bases: 11. Per germline, CDR1 MNHEY and CDR2 SVGEGT. The CDR3 runs to 20 residues. CDR3 sequence (DNA): TGTGCCAGCAGTTACTCGAGGACAGGGGGGCGACCATATAGCAATCAGCCCCAGCATTTT. Its translation: CASSYSRTGGRPYSNQPQHF.

This clone has only a few counts. V gene TRBV30 combines with J gene TRBJ2-5, with TRBD1 identical over 10 bases. In germline, CDR1 is GTSNPN, CDR2 SVGIG (reference sequence). The length of the CDR3 is 15 residues. J gave up 5 bases and V 0 bases, and 6 bases lay outside the gene matches. CDR3 amino acids: CAWSVRTGGWETQYF. Here the CDR3 DNA reads TGTGCCTGGAGTGTACGGACAGGGGGTTGGGAGACCCAGTACTTC.

This clone was seen a few times. The chain combines TRBV28 with TRBJ2-7; TRBD1 aligns across 9 bases. Germline V gives CDR1 MDHEN, CDR2 SYDVKM. This CDR3 region has 17 residues. With 5 bases clipped from V and 2 bases from J, the junction kept 13 bases outside the gene matches. Here the CDR3 DNA reads TGTGCCAGCAGTCTATATCTACCGGGACAGGGACCCTACGAGCAGTACTTC. It yields the protein CASSLYLPGQGPYEQYF.

The chain joins TRBV5-1 to TRBJ2-1, with TRBD2 identical over 13 bases. Germline assignment: CDR1 SGHRS and CDR2 YFSETQ. The J segment lost 9 bases and the V segment lost 1 base, leaving 10 bases of the junction unmatched. The CDR3 runs 17 residues. The CDR3 DNA is TGCGCCAGCAGCTTGAGAGATACTAGCGGGGGGGCCATTGAGCAGTTCTTC. Encoded protein: CASSLRDTSGGAIEQFF.

The CDR3 protein is CASSPDRPDTGELFF. The DNA of the CDR3 is TGTGCCAGCTCACCCGACAGGCCGGACACCGGGGAGCTGTTTTTT. The genes are TRBV18 and TRBJ2-2; tentative D call: TRBD1 (6 bases). V was shortened by 3 bases and J by 3 bases, with 11 bases between the two germline ends. The CDR3 runs to 15 residues. Looked up from germline, CDR1 is KGHSH and CDR2 is LQKENI.

The chain carries TRBV30 and TRBJ2-6, with 11 bases lining up with TRBD1. V shed 0 bases, J shed 1 base, and the junction held 2 bases outside the gene matches. The CDR3 is 17 residues long. CDR1 and CDR2 (germline): GTSNPN, SVGIG (reference sequence). For the CDR3, the DNA is TGTGCCTGGAGTGTGGGACAGGGGGTGTCTGGGGCCAACGTCCTGACTTTC. It translates to CAWSVGQGVSGANVLTF.

The CDR3 region is CASRLTAEAFF. DNA of the CDR3: TGTGCCAGCAGACTGACTGCTGAAGCTTTCTTT. This chain uses TRBV12-3 or TRBV12-4 with TRBJ1-1; no firm D call. The CDR3 sequence is 11 residues long. With 6 bases removed from V and 6 bases from J, the gap between germline ends came to 8 bases.

The chain links TRBV11-2 to TRBJ1-1; D not certain. Germline values: CDR1 SGHAT, CDR2 FQNNGV. The CDR3 is made up of 14 amino acids. V lost 0 bases, J lost 8 bases, and 13 bases lay in between. CDR3 in amino acids: CASSLDGNIVEAFF. The CDR3 bases are TGTGCCAGCAGCTTAGATGGTAACATCGTAGAAGCTTTCTTT.

This clone has just one count. The rearrangement links TRBV3-1 (or the pseudogene TRBV3-2) to TRBJ2-2, with 7 bases that match TRBD2. Per germline, CDR1 LGHDT and CDR2 YNNKEL (reference sequence). V lost 11 bases to trimming and J lost 5 bases; unmatched junction nucleotides: 11. This CDR3 region has 14 residues. The CDR3 DNA reads as TGTGCCTCGAGGGCGGGAGAGGGTACCGGGGAGCTGTTTTTT. This translates into CASRAGEGTGELFF.

This clone was seen a handful of times. The chain recombines TRBV5-6 with TRBJ2-4; 7 positions agree with TRBD1. The germline V gene encodes CDR1 SGHDT and CDR2 YYEEEE. There are 15 residues in the CDR3. V gave up 4 bases and J gave up 4 bases; unmatched junction bases: 8. CDR3 nucleotides: TGTGCCAGCAGCCCCCTTACAGGGGATAAAAACATTCAGTACTTC. This gives the protein CASSPLTGDKNIQYF.

The chain has TRBV5-8 and TRBJ1-5; D gene ambiguous. The germline V gene has CDR1 SGHTS and CDR2 YDEGEE. This CDR3 region has 17 residues. Trimming took off 2 bases at V and 8 bases at J, with 23 bases between the two ends. This CDR3 reads CASSFPAKEIPGEPQHF. The CDR3, as DNA: TGTGCCAGCAGCTTCCCAGCCAAGGAAATTCCGGGTGAGCCCCAGCATTTT.

J is TRBJ2-1 and V is TRBV6-6; 7 bases are a match to TRBD2. The CDR3 length is 16 residues. Unmatched junction bases numbered 8, after V lost 6 bases and J lost 0 bases. Per germline, CDR1 MNHNY and CDR2 SVGAGI (reference sequence). The CDR3 spells CASRGLGGSSYNEQFF. The CDR3 nucleotides read TGTGCCAGCAGGGGCCTAGGCGGGAGCTCCTACAATGAGCAGTTCTTC.

For the CDR3, the DNA is TGTGCCAGCTCAACAGGGAATTCACCCCTCCACTTT. Protein: CASSTGNSPLHF. The rearrangement links TRBV18 to TRBJ1-6; TRBD1 might be the D (6 bases). The CDR3 is made up of 12 amino acids. Looked up from germline, CDR1 is KGHSH and CDR2 is LQKENI. The V end was cut by 5 bases, the J end by 7 bases, with 6 bases between.

The chain employs TRBV5-1 and TRBJ1-2; D is perhaps TRBD1 (6 bases). The germline V gene encodes CDR1 SGHRS and CDR2 YFSETQ. V was clipped by 0 bases and J by 2 bases, with 14 bases between them. The CDR3 runs 16 residues. The chain's CDR3 is CASSLGPGARNYGYTF. CDR3 DNA: TGCGCCAGCAGCTTGGGCCCAGGGGCGAGAAACTATGGCTACACCTTC.

This clone was counted between two and nine times. The chain has TRBV10-2 and TRBJ2-7; D is possibly TRBD1 (6 bases). V lost 5 bases, J lost 1 base, and 12 bases lay in between. Per the germline V gene, CDR1 is WSHSY and CDR2 is SAAADI. The CDR3 has 14 residues. The CDR3 protein is CASSLATGSYEQYF. CDR3 DNA sequence: TGCGCCAGCAGTCTCGCGACAGGTTCCTACGAGCAGTACTTC.

The rearrangement links TRBV27 to TRBJ2-1, with 14 nucleotides matching TRBD2. This CDR3 is built from 15 residues. Trimming at V came to 2 bases and at J to 7 bases, leaving 1 base not matched to a gene. Germline CDR1 and CDR2: MNHEY and SMNVEV (reference sequence). This chain's CDR3 is CASSLRLAGGNEQFF. In DNA, the CDR3 is TGTGCCAGCAGTTTAAGACTAGCGGGGGGGAATGAGCAGTTCTTC.

The CDR3 here is CASSYSDGENQPQHF. CDR3 nucleotide sequence: TGTGCCAGCAGTTACTCGGACGGGGAGAATCAGCCCCAGCATTTT. V gene TRBV6-5 combines with J gene TRBJ1-5; D not resolved. Trimming removed 0 bases at V and 4 bases at J, with 10 bases between. The germline gives CDR1 MNHEY, CDR2 SVGAGI. The CDR3 length is 15 residues.

The V gene is TRBV30, the J gene TRBJ2-7, with unresolved D. Germline assignment: CDR1 GTSNPN and CDR2 SVGIG (reference sequence). The length of the CDR3 is 11 residues. The V gene lost 0 bases and the J gene lost 5 bases, with 5 bases spanning the gap. Here the CDR3 DNA reads TGTGCCTGGAGTGTACTCGACGAGCAGTACTTC. This codes for CAWSVLDEQYF.

The gene calls are TRBV5-5 and TRBJ2-3, with D possibly TRBD2 on 7 matching bases. In germline, CDR1 is SGHKS, CDR2 YYEKEE (reference sequence). V lost 4 bases and J lost 2, with 14 bases in between. The CDR3 runs to 15 residues. CDR3 bases: TGTGCCAGCAGCCCCCTAGGGGGGGCCACAGATACGCAGTATTTT. It is translated as CASSPLGGATDTQYF.

The rearrangement uses TRBV5-4 and TRBJ1-2; D gene ambiguous. V shed 4 bases and J shed 8 bases, with 12 bases lying between them. This CDR3 comprises 12 residues. Germline lookup yields CDR1 SGHNT and CDR2 YYREEE (reference sequence). CDR3 DNA: TGTGCCAGCAGCACCAACATTCTCGGCTACACCTTC. Its translation is CASSTNILGYTF.

The chain recombines TRBV4-3 with TRBJ2-2; TRBD1 agrees at 9 bases. This CDR3 is 15 amino acids long. The V gene's germline CDR1 is LGHNA and CDR2 YSLEER. V gave up 3 bases and J gave up 4 bases; unmatched junction bases: 3. CDR3 sequence reads: CASSQGQGFTGELFF. As DNA, the CDR3 is TGCGCCAGCAGCCAGGGACAGGGTTTCACCGGGGAGCTGTTTTTT.